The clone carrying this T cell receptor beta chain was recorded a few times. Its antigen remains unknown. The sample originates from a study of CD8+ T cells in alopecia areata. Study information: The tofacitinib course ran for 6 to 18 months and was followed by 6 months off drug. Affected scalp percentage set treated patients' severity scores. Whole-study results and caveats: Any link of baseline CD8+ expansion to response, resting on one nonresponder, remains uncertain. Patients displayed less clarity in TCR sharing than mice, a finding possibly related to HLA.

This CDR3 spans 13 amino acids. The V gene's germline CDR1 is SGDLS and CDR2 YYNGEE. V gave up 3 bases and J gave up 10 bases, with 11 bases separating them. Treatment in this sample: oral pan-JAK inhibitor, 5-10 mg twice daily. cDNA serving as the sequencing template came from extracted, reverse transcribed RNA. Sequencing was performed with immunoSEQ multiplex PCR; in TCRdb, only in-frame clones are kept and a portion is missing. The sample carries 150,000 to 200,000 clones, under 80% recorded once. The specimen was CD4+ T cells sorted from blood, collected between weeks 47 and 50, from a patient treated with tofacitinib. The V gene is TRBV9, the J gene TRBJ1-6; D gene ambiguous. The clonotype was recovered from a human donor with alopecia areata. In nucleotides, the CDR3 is TGTGCCAGCAGCGGGCTTTCGATGTCACCCCTCCACTTT. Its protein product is CASSGLSMSPLHF.